A selection of T cell receptor beta chains follows, all from one sample in a study of CD8 T cells in ankylosing spondylitis. Via MiXCR, TCRdb re-called the 5' RACE reads, giving one row per CDR3 protein. The table records fewer than 250,000 distinct CDR3 sequences, more than 9% of them present only once. Sequenced input: blood, either unsorted or a sorted T cell fraction (not recorded which). The receptors derive from a male donor with ankylosing spondylitis or in good health (not recorded which). Both conserved end residues are part of each CDR3. A D gene is named only where the DNA matches it firmly. Expanded clones get a size class; other rows say once, few or many, or leave the size out.

cdr3_nt: TGTGCCAGCAGCTTAGAAGTAGGACTAGCGGGGGGCCTCTCCTACAATGAGCAGTTCTTC
cdr3_aa: CASSLEVGLAGGLSYNEQFF
clone_size: once
j_call: TRBJ2-1
d_call: TRBD2
v_call: TRBV11-2

cdr3_nt: TGTGCCAGCAGTTTTCAAGAGGGGGCAACAGATACGCAGTATTTT
cdr3_aa: CASSFQEGATDTQYF
clone_size: many
j_call: TRBJ2-3
d_call: TRBD1
v_call: TRBV12-3/TRBV12-4

cdr3_nt: TGTGCCAGCAGCAAAGTAAGGCTAAATCCGGGGGAGACCCAGTACTTC
cdr3_aa: CASSKVRLNPGETQYF
clone_size: many
j_call: TRBJ2-5
d_call: .
v_call: TRBV21-1

cdr3_nt: TGTGCCAGCAGCTTCAGGGATTCCGGTTCACCCCTCCACTTT
cdr3_aa: CASSFRDSGSPLHF
clone_size: many
j_call: TRBJ1-6
d_call: .
v_call: TRBV7-2

cdr3_nt: TGCGCCAGCAGCCAAGGGACAAGAACCGAGGGCGGGGAGCTGTTTTTT
cdr3_aa: CASSQGTRTEGGELFF
clone_size: many
j_call: TRBJ2-2
d_call: .
v_call: TRBV5-1

cdr3_nt: TGCAGTGCTAGAGACGACAGCACCTACGAGCAGTACTTC
cdr3_aa: CSARDDSTYEQYF
clone_size: many
j_call: TRBJ2-7
d_call: .
v_call: TRBV20-1

cdr3_nt: TGCAGTGCGCCCGGGACTAACTATCAAGAGACCCAGTACTTC
cdr3_aa: CSAPGTNYQETQYF
clone_size: many
j_call: TRBJ2-5
d_call: TRBD2
v_call: TRBV20-1

cdr3_nt: TGCAGTGCACAACCGGGGGGAGCGGAGCTGGTAGATACGCAGTATTTT
cdr3_aa: CSAQPGGAELVDTQYF
clone_size: few
j_call: TRBJ2-3
d_call: TRBD2
v_call: TRBV20-1

cdr3_nt: TGCGCCAGCAGCTTGTGGACCGGGTCCTACGAGCAGTACTTC
cdr3_aa: CASSLWTGSYEQYF
clone_size: many
j_call: TRBJ2-7
d_call: .
v_call: TRBV5-1

cdr3_nt: TGCGCCAGCAGCTTCGTGTCAGATACGCAGTATTTT
cdr3_aa: CASSFVSDTQYF
clone_size: many
j_call: TRBJ2-3
d_call: .
v_call: TRBV5-1

cdr3_nt: TGTGCCAGCAGTCCAGTGACTAGCGGGAGGCCGTACAATGAGCAGTTCTTC
cdr3_aa: CASSPVTSGRPYNEQFF
clone_size: many
j_call: TRBJ2-1
d_call: TRBD2
v_call: TRBV12-3/TRBV12-4

cdr3_nt: TGTGCCAGCAGTCACCGGGACAGGGGGAACACTGAAGCTTTCTTT
cdr3_aa: CASSHRDRGNTEAFF
clone_size: .
j_call: TRBJ1-1
d_call: TRBD1
v_call: TRBV12-3/TRBV12-4

cdr3_nt: TGCAGTGCCCCCCGGGGACAGGGGACCCAGTACTTC
cdr3_aa: CSAPRGQGTQYF
clone_size: .
j_call: TRBJ2-5
d_call: TRBD1
v_call: TRBV20-1

cdr3_nt: TGTGCCAGCAGCTCGATCAGGGAGATGGTTGGAAACACCATATATTTT
cdr3_aa: CASSSIREMVGNTIYF
clone_size: few
j_call: TRBJ1-3
d_call: .
v_call: TRBV11-2

cdr3_nt: TGTGCCAGCAGCCCCGGGCTAGCGGGGCGGGAGACCCAGTACTTC
cdr3_aa: CASSPGLAGRETQYF
clone_size: many
j_call: TRBJ2-5
d_call: TRBD2
v_call: TRBV7-2

cdr3_nt: TGTGCCAGCAGCCAAGGCCGGGACCACATATCACCCCTCCACTTT
cdr3_aa: CASSQGRDHISPLHF
clone_size: few
j_call: TRBJ1-6
d_call: .
v_call: TRBV4-2

cdr3_nt: TGTGCCAGCAGCTTGACACAGGGTCGCGATGAAAAACTGTTTTTT
cdr3_aa: CASSLTQGRDEKLFF
clone_size: once
j_call: TRBJ1-4
d_call: .
v_call: TRBV7-9

cdr3_nt: TGTGCCAGCAGCTCGAAAGCGGGGAGCTCCTACAATGAGCAGTTCTTC
cdr3_aa: CASSSKAGSSYNEQFF
clone_size: many
j_call: TRBJ2-1
d_call: TRBD2
v_call: TRBV3-1

cdr3_nt: TGCGCCAGCAGCTTGTCTAGCGGGAGAACTGAAAATGAGCAGTTCTTC
cdr3_aa: CASSLSSGRTENEQFF
clone_size: many
j_call: TRBJ2-1
d_call: TRBD2
v_call: TRBV5-1

cdr3_nt: TGCAGCGTCCACAGACAGGGCCCGATGGAGCAGCCCCAGCATTTT
cdr3_aa: CSVHRQGPMEQPQHF
clone_size: many
j_call: TRBJ1-5
d_call: TRBD1
v_call: TRBV29-1

cdr3_nt: TGTGCCAGCAGCCAAGAAAGGCACGAGCAGTACTTC
cdr3_aa: CASSQERHEQYF
clone_size: .
j_call: TRBJ2-7
d_call: .
v_call: TRBV3-1

cdr3_nt: TGTGCCAGCAGCTTGGCGGCTAGCGGTGACACCGGGGAGCTGTTTTTT
cdr3_aa: CASSLAASGDTGELFF
clone_size: .
j_call: TRBJ2-2
d_call: TRBD2
v_call: TRBV5-6

cdr3_nt: TGTGCCAGCAGTTACTCGTCCAGGGGGCAATCCTATAATTCACCCCTCCACTTT
cdr3_aa: CASSYSSRGQSYNSPLHF
clone_size: many
j_call: TRBJ1-6
d_call: TRBD1
v_call: TRBV6-5

cdr3_nt: TGTGCCAGCAGCTCTGGACAGGGAGCGAACACCGGGGAGCTGTTTTTT
cdr3_aa: CASSSGQGANTGELFF
clone_size: many
j_call: TRBJ2-2
d_call: TRBD1
v_call: TRBV7-2

cdr3_nt: TGTGCCAGCGGGGCCCCGGGCCTCAGCTCCTACGAGCAGTACTTC
cdr3_aa: CASGAPGLSSYEQYF
clone_size: .
j_call: TRBJ2-7
d_call: .
v_call: TRBV7-9

cdr3_nt: TGTGCCAGCAGTTTCGTAGGTGCCTACAATGAGCAGTTCTTC
cdr3_aa: CASSFVGAYNEQFF
clone_size: many
j_call: TRBJ2-1
d_call: .
v_call: TRBV27

cdr3_nt: TGTGCCAGCAGCCCTAGCGGGAGGACCGGGGAGCTGTTTTTT
cdr3_aa: CASSPSGRTGELFF
clone_size: .
j_call: TRBJ2-2
d_call: TRBD2
v_call: TRBV13

cdr3_nt: TGTACCAGCTGTTTATTCCCCTGGGCTAGCGGGAGCGTCACAGATACGCAGTATTTT
cdr3_aa: CTSCLFPWASGSVTDTQYF
clone_size: .
j_call: TRBJ2-3
d_call: TRBD2
v_call: TRBV3-1

cdr3_nt: TGTGCCAGCTCACCGACAGGGGACCCCTCTGGAAACACCATATATTTT
cdr3_aa: CASSPTGDPSGNTIYF
clone_size: many
j_call: TRBJ1-3
d_call: TRBD1
v_call: TRBV18

cdr3_nt: TGTGCCAGCGGTTACAGGGGCACCGGGGAGCTGTTTTTT
cdr3_aa: CASGYRGTGELFF
clone_size: once
j_call: TRBJ2-2
d_call: TRBD1
v_call: TRBV2

cdr3_nt: TGTGCCAGCAGCTTAGAGGGGAGCAACACTGAAGCTTTCTTT
cdr3_aa: CASSLEGSNTEAFF
clone_size: few
j_call: TRBJ1-1
d_call: .
v_call: TRBV11-3

cdr3_nt: TGTGCCACCAGTTCAGGGGGTCCTAGCACAGATACGCAGTATTTT
cdr3_aa: CATSSGGPSTDTQYF
clone_size: many
j_call: TRBJ2-3
d_call: TRBD1
v_call: TRBV15

cdr3_nt: TGTGCCAGCAGTTCCCAACCGGGACGTCGATACACTGAAGCTTTCTTT
cdr3_aa: CASSSQPGRRYTEAFF
clone_size: many
j_call: TRBJ1-1
d_call: .
v_call: TRBV5-6

cdr3_nt: TGTGCCAGCAGCTTAGTACTAGCGGGGGGGCCCAATGAGCAGTTCTTC
cdr3_aa: CASSLVLAGGPNEQFF
clone_size: few
j_call: TRBJ2-1
d_call: TRBD2
v_call: TRBV7-9

cdr3_nt: TGCAGCGTTGCCCCCGAAGAGACCCAGTACTTC
cdr3_aa: CSVAPEETQYF
clone_size: many
j_call: TRBJ2-5
d_call: .
v_call: TRBV29-1

cdr3_nt: TGCGCCAGCAGCTTATTACCGGAGGGGGAGACCCAGTACTTC
cdr3_aa: CASSLLPEGETQYF
clone_size: many
j_call: TRBJ2-5
d_call: .
v_call: TRBV5-1

cdr3_nt: TGTGCCAGCAGTCCCCTTATGACGGCCAATCAGCCCCAGCATTTT
cdr3_aa: CASSPLMTANQPQHF
clone_size: many
j_call: TRBJ1-5
d_call: .
v_call: TRBV6-2/TRBV6-3

cdr3_nt: TGTGCCAGCAGCGACAGGGGGCGCGTAGATACGCAGTATTTT
cdr3_aa: CASSDRGRVDTQYF
clone_size: many
j_call: TRBJ2-3
d_call: TRBD1
v_call: TRBV7-9

cdr3_nt: TGCAGCATCCCACAGGGTGGGACGCAGTATTTT
cdr3_aa: CSIPQGGTQYF
clone_size: .
j_call: TRBJ2-3
d_call: .
v_call: TRBV29-1

cdr3_nt: .
cdr3_aa: CASSFLADTQYF
clone_size: many
j_call: TRBJ2-3
d_call: .
v_call: TRBV12-3/TRBV12-4